This T cell receptor beta chain was recorded in a study of radiation and T cells in renal cell carcinoma. Produced via immunoSEQ multiplex PCR; TCRdb's table is partial and in-frame only. Here the sample spans about 40,000 clones, about 82% being singletons. Sample time point: blood 4 weeks post-SBRT, at nephrectomy. Treatment denoted: 15 Gy SBRT to primary tumor, nephrectomy 4 weeks later. Germline loops: CDR1 LNHDA, CDR2 SQIVND (reference sequence). V shed 6 bases and J shed 4 bases, with 12 bases lying between them. This CDR3 region has 14 residues. The TCR comes from a woman aged 70-85 years with renal cell carcinoma. The sequencing used blood, collected from a patient whose treatment included radiotherapy and nephrectomy. This chain links TRBV19 with TRBJ1-4; D gene unclear. In nucleotides, the CDR3 is TGTGCCAGTAGAGACCGGTGGAGTAATGAAAAACTGTTTTTT. Translating gives CASRDRWSNEKLFF.